This entry describes one T cell receptor (beta chain). What it recognizes is unknown. This entry belongs to a study of PD-L1 blockade in urothelial cancer. Overall study context: Patients started atezolizumab around 2014, 1,200 mg intravenously every 3 weeks.

Points from the study as a whole: Durable-benefit patients showed greater tumor-associated blood clone expansion at 3 weeks. Lower than median blood TCR clonality before treatment predicted better survival.

V gave up 3 bases and J gave up 7 bases; unmatched junction bases: 5. The CDR3 spans 13 residues. The germline gives CDR1 MNHEY, CDR2 SMNVEV (reference sequence). The authors spiked synthetic TCR analog templates into each PCR. TCRdb's table, derived via immunoSEQ multiplex PCR, lists solely in-frame clones and lacks some. The data show about 25,000 clones, more than 70% seen once. This receptor was taken from a man in his 70s with urothelial cancer. This specimen was PBMCs, taken around atezolizumab (anti-PD-L1) treatment. This chain links TRBV27 with TRBJ1-2, with 7 positions matching TRBD1. The DNA of the CDR3 is TGTGCCAGCAGTTTTAGACAGGGTGGTGGCTACACCTTC. Translating it yields CASSFRQGGGYTF.